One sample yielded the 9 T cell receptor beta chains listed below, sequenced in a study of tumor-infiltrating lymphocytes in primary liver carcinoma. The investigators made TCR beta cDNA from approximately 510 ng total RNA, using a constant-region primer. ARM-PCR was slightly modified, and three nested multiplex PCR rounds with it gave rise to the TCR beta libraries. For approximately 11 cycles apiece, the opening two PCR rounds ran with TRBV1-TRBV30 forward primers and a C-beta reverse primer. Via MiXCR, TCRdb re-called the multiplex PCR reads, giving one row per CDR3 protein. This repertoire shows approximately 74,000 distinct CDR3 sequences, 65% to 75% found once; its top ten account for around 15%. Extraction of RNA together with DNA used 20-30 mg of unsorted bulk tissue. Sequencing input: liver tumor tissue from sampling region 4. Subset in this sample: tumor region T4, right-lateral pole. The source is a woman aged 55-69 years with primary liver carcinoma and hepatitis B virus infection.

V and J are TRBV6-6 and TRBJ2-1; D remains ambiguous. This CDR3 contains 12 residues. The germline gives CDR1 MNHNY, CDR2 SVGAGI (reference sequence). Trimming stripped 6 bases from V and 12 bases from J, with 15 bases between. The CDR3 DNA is TGTGCCAGCAGCCACTCAGGTCTCGGGCAGTTCTTC. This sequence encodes CASSHSGLGQFF.

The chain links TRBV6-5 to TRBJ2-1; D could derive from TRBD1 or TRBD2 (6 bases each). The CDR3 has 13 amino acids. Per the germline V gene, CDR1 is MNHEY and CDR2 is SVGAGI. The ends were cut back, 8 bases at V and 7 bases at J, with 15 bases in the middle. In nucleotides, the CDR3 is TGTGCCAGCCTAAGGAGGGGGGCTAATGAGCAGTTCTTC. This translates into CASLRRGANEQFF.

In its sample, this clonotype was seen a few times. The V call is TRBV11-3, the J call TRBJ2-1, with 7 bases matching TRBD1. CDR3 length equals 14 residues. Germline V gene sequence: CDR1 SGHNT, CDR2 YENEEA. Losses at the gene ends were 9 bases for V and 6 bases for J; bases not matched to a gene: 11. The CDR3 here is CASNLTGACNEQFF. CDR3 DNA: TGTGCCAGTAACTTAACAGGGGCCTGCAATGAGCAGTTCTTC.

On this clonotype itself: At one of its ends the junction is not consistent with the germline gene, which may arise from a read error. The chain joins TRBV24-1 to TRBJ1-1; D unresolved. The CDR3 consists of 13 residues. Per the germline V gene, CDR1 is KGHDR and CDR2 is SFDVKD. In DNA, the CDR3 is TGTACCACCAGTGAGAGGATTGGGACTGAAGCTTTCTTT. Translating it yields CTTSERIGTEAFF.

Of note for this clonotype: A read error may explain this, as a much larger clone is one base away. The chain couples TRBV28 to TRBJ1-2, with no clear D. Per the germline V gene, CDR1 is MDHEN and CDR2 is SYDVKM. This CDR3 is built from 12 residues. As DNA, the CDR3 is TGTGCCAGCAGTTTGGACGTTTATGGCTACGCCTTC. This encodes CASSLDVYGYAF.

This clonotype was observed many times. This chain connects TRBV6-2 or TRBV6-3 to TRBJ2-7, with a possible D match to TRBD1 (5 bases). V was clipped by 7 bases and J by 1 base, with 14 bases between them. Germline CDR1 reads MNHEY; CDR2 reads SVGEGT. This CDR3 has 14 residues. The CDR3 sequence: CASTTVGPSYEQYF. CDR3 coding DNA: TGTGCCAGCACGACAGTAGGACCTTCCTACGAGCAGTACTTC.

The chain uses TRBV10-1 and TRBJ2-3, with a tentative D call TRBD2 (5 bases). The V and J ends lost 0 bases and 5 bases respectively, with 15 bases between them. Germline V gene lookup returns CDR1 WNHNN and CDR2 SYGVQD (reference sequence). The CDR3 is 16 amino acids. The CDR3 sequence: CASSESTVGSIDTQYF. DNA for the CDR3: TGCGCCAGCAGTGAGTCAACGGTGGGGAGTATAGATACGCAGTATTTT.

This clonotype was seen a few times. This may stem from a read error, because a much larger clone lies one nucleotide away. As DNA, the CDR3 is TGTGCCATCAGCTTTTGGGACACCGGGGAGCTGTTTTTT. Translated, it gives CAISFWDTGELFF. The chain uses TRBV11-1 and TRBJ2-2; D is unclear. CDR1 and CDR2 from the germline V gene are SGHAT and FQDESV (reference sequence). This CDR3 contains 13 residues.

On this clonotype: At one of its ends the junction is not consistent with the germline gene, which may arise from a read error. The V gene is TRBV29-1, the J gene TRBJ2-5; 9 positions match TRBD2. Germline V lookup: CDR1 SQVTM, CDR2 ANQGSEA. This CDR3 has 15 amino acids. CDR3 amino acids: CSVEIAGADPETQCF. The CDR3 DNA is TGCAGCGTTGAAATAGCGGGGGCCGATCCGGAGACCCAGTGCTTC.